This T cell receptor beta chain was sequenced during a study of T cell repertoires in cytomegalovirus infection. TCRdb used MiXCR to reprocess the reads, holding one entry per CDR3 protein. This table has around 280,000 distinct CDR3 sequences, roughly 13% appearing once. The V segment lost 5 bases and the J segment 4 bases; nucleotides outside the gene matches: 7. The CDR3 is 14 residues long. CDR1 is SQVTM, CDR2 ANQGSEA, per germline. This clonotype was counted many times. The chain uses TRBV29-1 and TRBJ2-3; TRBD2 agrees at 9 bases. Sequenced input: PBMCs. This TCR was sampled from a human donor in good health (CMV status not recorded). Some clones in this sample may be carry-over from other donors' samples. The CDR3 bases are TGCAGCGTTTTTAGCGGGAGTACCGCAGATACGCAGTATTTT. Its protein is CSVFSGSTADTQYF.